This entry concerns a single T cell receptor beta chain. Antigen specificity is unknown. The source of the sample is a study of cytomegalovirus exposure and HLA in healthy donors. Points from the study as a whole: One cluster of highly shared sequence variants probably arose as a sequencing artifact. In a later analysis, HLA-associated beta chains showed higher expansion and lower generation probabilities than comparable chains. By a later analysis, the bulk of CMV-associated TCR beta chains appeared HLA-restricted. Analyses of presence/absence relied on an assumption of roughly uniform sequencing depth across donors.

Germline loops: CDR1 MNHEY, CDR2 SMNVEV (reference sequence). This CDR3 contains 13 residues. Trimming pared 6 bases from V and 7 bases from J, leaving 15 bases between. PCR amplification relied on 60 Vbeta primers (plus 13 Jbeta primers). Here immunoSEQ multiplex PCR was the method, and the copy in TCRdb shows in-frame clones only, minus some. The table shows about 88,000 clones, with about 69% occurring only once. This TCR was sampled from a young woman in good health and CMV-seropositive. This rearrangement joins TRBV27 to TRBJ1-2; possibly TRBD1 for D (6 bases). Input material: PBMCs. As DNA, the CDR3 is TGTGCCAGCAGAGCGACAGGTATTGGTGGCTACACCTTC. Protein: CASRATGIGGYTF.